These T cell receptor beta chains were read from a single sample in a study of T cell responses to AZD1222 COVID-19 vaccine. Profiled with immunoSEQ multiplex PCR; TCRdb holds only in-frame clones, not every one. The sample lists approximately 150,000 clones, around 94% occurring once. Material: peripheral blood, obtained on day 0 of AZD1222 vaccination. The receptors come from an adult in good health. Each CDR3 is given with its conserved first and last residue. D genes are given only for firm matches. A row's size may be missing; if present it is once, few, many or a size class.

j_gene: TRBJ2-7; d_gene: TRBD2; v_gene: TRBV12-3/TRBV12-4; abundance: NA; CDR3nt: TGTGCCAGCAGTTTAGGCCCCGGGACTAGCGCCTACTTC; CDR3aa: CASSLGPGTSAYF
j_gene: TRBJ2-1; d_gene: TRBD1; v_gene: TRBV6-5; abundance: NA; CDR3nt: TGTGCCAGCAGTTACTCAGGGCAGGGGGCCGCCAATGAGCAGTTCTTC; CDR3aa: CASSYSGQGAANEQFF
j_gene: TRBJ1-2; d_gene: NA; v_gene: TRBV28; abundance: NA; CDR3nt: TGTGCCAGCAGTTTAGGAGGTTTTAACTCAAACTATGGCTACACCTTC; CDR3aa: CASSLGGFNSNYGYTF
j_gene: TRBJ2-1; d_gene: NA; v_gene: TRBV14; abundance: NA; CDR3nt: TGTGCCAGCAGCCAAGTATCGGTGTGGACCGCCTCCTACAATGAGCAGTTCTTC; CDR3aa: CASSQVSVWTASYNEQFF
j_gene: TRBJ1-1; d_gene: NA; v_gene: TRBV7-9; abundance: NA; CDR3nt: TGTGCCAGCAGCTTAGTTATTGGCTTTACTGAAGCTTTCTTT; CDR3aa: CASSLVIGFTEAFF
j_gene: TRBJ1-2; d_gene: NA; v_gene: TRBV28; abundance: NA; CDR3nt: TGTGCCGCCCTCCCTACGGAGAACTATGGCTACACCTTC; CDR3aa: CAALPTENYGYTF
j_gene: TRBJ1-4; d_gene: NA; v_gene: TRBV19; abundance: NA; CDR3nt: TGTGCCACCCCTTCAGAACCGGGACTGGTGGGTGAAAAACTGTTTTTT; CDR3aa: CATPSEPGLVGEKLFF
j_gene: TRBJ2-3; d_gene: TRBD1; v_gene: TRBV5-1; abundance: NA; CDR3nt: TGCGCCAGCAGCTCTACAGGGGGCAAAACAGATACGCAGTATTTT; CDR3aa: CASSSTGGKTDTQYF
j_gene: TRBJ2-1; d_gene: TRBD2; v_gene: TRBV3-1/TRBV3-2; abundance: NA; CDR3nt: TGTGCCAGCAGCCAAGTAGTAGCTAGCGGGAAGACTGAGCAGTTCTTC; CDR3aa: CASSQVVASGKTEQFF
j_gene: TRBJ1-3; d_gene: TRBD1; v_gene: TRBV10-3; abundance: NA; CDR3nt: TGTGCCACCTCAGGGGGCTCTGGAAACACCATATATTTT; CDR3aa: CATSGGSGNTIYF
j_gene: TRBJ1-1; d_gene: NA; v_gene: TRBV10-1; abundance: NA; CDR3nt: TGCGCCAGCAGTGAGTCGACTCCTGGGAAAGCTTTCTTT; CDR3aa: CASSESTPGKAFF
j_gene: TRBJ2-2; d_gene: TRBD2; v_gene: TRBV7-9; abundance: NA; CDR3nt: TGTGCCAGCTTGTTTAGCGGGAGGGTGAACACCGGGGAGCTGTTTTTT; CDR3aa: CASLFSGRVNTGELFF
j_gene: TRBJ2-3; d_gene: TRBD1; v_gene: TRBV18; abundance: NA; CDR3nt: TGTGCCAGCTCACCACAGGGGGCGGCAGATACGCAGTATTTT; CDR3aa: CASSPQGAADTQYF
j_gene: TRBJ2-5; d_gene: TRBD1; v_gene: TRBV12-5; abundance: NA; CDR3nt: TGTGCTAGTGGTTTGGGTCAAACAGGGGAAGAGACCCAGTACTTC; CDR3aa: CASGLGQTGEETQYF
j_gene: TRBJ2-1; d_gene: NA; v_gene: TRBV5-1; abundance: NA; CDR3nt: TGCGCCAGCAGCCCAGGGACGGGGGCGTCCTACAATGAGCAGTTCTTC; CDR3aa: CASSPGTGASYNEQFF
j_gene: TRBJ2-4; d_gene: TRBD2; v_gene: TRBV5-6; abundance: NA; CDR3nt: TGTGCCAGCAGCTTGGGGTTTAGCGGGAGAGCGCTAGCCAAAAACATTCAGTACTTC; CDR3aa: CASSLGFSGRALAKNIQYF
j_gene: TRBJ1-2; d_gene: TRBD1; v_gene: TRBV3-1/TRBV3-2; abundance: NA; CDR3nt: TGTGCCAGCAGCCAAGATTTGGGACAGGGAAAGCTCTTC; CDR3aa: CASSQDLGQGKLF
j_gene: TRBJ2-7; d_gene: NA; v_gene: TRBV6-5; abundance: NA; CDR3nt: TGTGCCAGCAACCAGAGGGGCTCCCATTACGAGCAGTACTTC; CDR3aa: CASNQRGSHYEQYF
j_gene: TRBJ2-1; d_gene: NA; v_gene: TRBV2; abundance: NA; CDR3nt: TGTGCCAGCAGTGAGGCCAGACTGTGGGAGCAGTTCTTC; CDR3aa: CASSEARLWEQFF
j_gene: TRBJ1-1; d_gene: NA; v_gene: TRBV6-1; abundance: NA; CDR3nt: TGTGCCAGCAGTGAAGCGCGGGCGGTCCGGGGGTACGCTTTCTTT; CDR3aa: CASSEARAVRGYAFF
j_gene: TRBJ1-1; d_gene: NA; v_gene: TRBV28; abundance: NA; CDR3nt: TGTGCCAGCAGAACCACTTTGAACACTGAAGCTTTCTTT; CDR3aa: CASRTTLNTEAFF
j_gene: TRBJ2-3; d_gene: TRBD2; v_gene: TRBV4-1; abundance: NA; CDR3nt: TGCGCCAGCCGGAAAGGACTAGCGGGAGAAAGGACAGATACGCAGTATTTT; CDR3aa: CASRKGLAGERTDTQYF
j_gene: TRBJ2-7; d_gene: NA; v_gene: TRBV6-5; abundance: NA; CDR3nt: TGTGCCAGCAGTTATGCCAGGGGGGCCGGCGAGCAGTACTTC; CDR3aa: CASSYARGAGEQYF
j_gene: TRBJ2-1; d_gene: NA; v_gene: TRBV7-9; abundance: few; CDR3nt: TGTGCCAGCAGCTCCCGACAGGGAGGAACCGACAATGAGCAGTTCTTC; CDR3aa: CASSSRQGGTDNEQFF
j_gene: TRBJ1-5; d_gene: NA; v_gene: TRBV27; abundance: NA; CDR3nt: TGTGCCAGCAGTTTTACGTATAGCAATCAGCCCCAGCATTTT; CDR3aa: CASSFTYSNQPQHF
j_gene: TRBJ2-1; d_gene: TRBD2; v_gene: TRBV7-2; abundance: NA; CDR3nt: TGTGCCAGCAGCTTAGGACTAGCGGGAGGCCACAATGAGCAGTTCTTC; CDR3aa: CASSLGLAGGHNEQFF
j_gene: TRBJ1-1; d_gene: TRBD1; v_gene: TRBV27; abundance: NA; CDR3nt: TGTGCCAGCAGTAGGACAGGTCCCGGGACTGAAGCTTTCTTT; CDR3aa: CASSRTGPGTEAFF
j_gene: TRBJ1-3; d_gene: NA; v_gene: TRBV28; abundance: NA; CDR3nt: TGTGCCACCCTGAAAGGGGATCTAAACACCATATATTTT; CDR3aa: CATLKGDLNTIYF
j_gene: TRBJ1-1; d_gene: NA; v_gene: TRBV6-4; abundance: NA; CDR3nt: TGTGCCAGCAGAGACAGAGCCTTTATGAACACTGAAGCTTTCTTT; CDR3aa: CASRDRAFMNTEAFF
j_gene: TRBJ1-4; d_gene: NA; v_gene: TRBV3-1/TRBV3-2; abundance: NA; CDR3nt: TGTGCCAGCAGCCAAGATAAGACAGGACGGAATGAAAAACTGTTTTTT; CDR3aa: CASSQDKTGRNEKLFF
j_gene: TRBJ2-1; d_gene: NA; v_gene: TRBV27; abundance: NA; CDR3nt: TGTGCCAGCAGCAGGGCCTTATACAATGAGCAGTTCTTC; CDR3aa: CASSRALYNEQFF
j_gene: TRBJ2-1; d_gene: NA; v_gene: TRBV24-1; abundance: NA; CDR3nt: TGTGCCACCAGTGACCAACTAGCCAAATCCTACAATGAGCAGTTCTTC; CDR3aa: CATSDQLAKSYNEQFF
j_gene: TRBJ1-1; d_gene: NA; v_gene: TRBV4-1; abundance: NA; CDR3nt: TGCGCCAGCAGCCAAGATCCAACAGGCGCGAACACTGAAGCTTTCTTT; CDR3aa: CASSQDPTGANTEAFF
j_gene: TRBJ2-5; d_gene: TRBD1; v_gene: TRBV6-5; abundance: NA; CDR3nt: TGTGCCAGCGGGGACAGGGGAAGAGAGACCCAGTACTTC; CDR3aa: CASGDRGRETQYF
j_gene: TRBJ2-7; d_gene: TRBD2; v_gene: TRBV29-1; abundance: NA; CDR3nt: TGCAGCGTTGAAGACAGACTAGCGGGAGCCTACGAGCAGTACTTC; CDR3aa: CSVEDRLAGAYEQYF
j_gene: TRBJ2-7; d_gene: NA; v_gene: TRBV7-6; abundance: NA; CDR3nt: TGTGCCAGCAGCCCCCGGCCGAGGACTAACTACGAGCAGTACTTC; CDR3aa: CASSPRPRTNYEQYF
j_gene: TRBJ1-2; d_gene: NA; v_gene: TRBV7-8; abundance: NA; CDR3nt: TGTGCCAGCAGCCGCAGCGAGGCTAACTATGGCTACACCTTC; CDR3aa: CASSRSEANYGYTF
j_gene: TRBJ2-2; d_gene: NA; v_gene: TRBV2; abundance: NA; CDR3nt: TGTGCCAGCAGTGAAACGCCACACATCACCGGGGAGCTGTTTTTT; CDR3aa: CASSETPHITGELFF
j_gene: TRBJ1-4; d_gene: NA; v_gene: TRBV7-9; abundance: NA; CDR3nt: TGTGCCAGCAGCTACGGGACTTTAAATGAAAAACTGTTTTTT; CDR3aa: CASSYGTLNEKLFF
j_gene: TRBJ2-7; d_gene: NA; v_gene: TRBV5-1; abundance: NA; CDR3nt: TGCGCCAGCAGCAGGGTAGGTTCCTACGAGCAGTACTTC; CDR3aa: CASSRVGSYEQYF
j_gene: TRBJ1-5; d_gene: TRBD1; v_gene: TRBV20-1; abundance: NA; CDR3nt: TGCAGTGCTAGTTCGGACAGGGGTCAGCCCCAGCATTTT; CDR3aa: CSASSDRGQPQHF
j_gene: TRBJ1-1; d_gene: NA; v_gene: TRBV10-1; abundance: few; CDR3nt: TGCGCCAGCAGTGAGAACAGGGTGGACACTGAAGCTTTCTTT; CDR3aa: CASSENRVDTEAFF
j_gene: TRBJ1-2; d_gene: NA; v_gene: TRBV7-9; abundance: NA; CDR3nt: TGTGCCAGCAGCTTAGCCGGGGTCTACTATGGCTACACCTTC; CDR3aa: CASSLAGVYYGYTF
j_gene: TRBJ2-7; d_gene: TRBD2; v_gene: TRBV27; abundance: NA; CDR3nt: TGTGCCAGCAGTCCTACTAGCGGGAGGGCCTACGAGCAGTACTTC; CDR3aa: CASSPTSGRAYEQYF
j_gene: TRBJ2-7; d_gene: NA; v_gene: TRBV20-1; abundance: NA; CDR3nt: TGCAGTGCTGGGGGAAGGGAGCAGTACTTC; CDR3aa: CSAGGREQYF
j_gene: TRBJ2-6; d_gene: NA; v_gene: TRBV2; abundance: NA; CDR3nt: TGTGCCAGCAGTGAGGAGGGCTCTGGGGCCAACGTCCTGACTTTC; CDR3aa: CASSEEGSGANVLTF
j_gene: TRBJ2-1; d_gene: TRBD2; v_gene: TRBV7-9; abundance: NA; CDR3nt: TGTGCCAGCAGCCCACGGGGGGATAGCGGGAGCTCCTACAATGAGCAGTTCTTC; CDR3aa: CASSPRGDSGSSYNEQFF
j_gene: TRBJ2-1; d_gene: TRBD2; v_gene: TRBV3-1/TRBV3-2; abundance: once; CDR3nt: TGTGCCAGCAGCCACGCCCTCCTGACTAGCGGACTATACAATGAGCAGTTCTTC; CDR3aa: CASSHALLTSGLYNEQFF
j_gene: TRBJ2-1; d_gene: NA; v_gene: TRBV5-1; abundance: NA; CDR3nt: TGCGCCAGCAGCTTGGTATTCAGTGACAATGAGCAGTTCTTC; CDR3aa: CASSLVFSDNEQFF
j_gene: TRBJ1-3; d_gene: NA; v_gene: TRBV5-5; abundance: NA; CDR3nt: TGTGCCAGCAGCCCCAGGGGATTTGGTGGAAACACCATATATTTT; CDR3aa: CASSPRGFGGNTIYF
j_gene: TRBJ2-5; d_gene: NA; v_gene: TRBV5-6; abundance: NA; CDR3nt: TGTGCCAGCAGTGTCGAGGGACTCCCGTCGGAGACCCAGTACTTC; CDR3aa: CASSVEGLPSETQYF
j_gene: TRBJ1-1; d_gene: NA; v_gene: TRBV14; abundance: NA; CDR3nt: TGTGCCAGCAGCCAACGACAGGAACGTTGGAGTGAAGCTTTCTTT; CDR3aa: CASSQRQERWSEAFF
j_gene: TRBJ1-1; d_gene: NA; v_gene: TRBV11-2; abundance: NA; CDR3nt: TGTGCCAGCAGCTTAGATGGGCGGTTTCTTACTGAAGCTTTCTTT; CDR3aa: CASSLDGRFLTEAFF
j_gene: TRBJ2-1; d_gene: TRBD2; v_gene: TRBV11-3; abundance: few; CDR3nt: TGTGCCAGCAGCTCAGGGACTAGCGGTAGCTCCTACAATGAGCAGTTCTTC; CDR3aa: CASSSGTSGSSYNEQFF
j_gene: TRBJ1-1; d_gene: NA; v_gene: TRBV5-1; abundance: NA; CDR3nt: TGCGCCAGCAGTTTGGGTAGAGGGTGGGACACTGAAGCTTTCTTT; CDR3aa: CASSLGRGWDTEAFF
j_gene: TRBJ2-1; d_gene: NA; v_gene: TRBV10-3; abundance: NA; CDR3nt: TGTGCCATCGAGGGGGAGCCCTACAATGAGCAGTTCTTC; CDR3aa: CAIEGEPYNEQFF
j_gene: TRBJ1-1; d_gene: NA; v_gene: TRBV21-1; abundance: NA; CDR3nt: TGTGCCAGCAGCAAACCGAAGGGTCTTGAAGCTTTCTTT; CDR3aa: CASSKPKGLEAFF
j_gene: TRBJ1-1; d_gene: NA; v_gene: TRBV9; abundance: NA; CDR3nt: TGTGCCAGCAGCTCGACGGTGAACACTGAAGCTTTCTTT; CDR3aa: CASSSTVNTEAFF
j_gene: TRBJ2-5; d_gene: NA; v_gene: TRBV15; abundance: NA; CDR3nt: TGTGCCACCAGCAGAGATCGTCCGAGGGGTGAGACCCAGTACTTC; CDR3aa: CATSRDRPRGETQYF